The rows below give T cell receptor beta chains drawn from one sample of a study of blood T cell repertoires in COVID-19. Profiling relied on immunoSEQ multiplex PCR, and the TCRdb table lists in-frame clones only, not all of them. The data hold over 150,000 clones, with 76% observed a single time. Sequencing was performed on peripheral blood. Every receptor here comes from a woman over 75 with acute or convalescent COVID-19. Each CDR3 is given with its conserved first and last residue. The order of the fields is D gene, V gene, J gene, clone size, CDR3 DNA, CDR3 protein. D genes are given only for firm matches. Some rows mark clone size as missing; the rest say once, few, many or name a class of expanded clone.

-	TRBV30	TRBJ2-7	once	TGTGCCTGGAGTCAAGGCGGGGACTACGAGCAGTACTTC	CAWSQGGDYEQYF
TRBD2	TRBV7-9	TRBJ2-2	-	TGTGCCAGCAGCTTAGGGACTAGCGGGGTGAACACCGGGGAGCTGTTTTTT	CASSLGTSGVNTGELFF
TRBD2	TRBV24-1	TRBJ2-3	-	TGTGCCTCGCAGGGCCCGGGAGGAGATACGCAGTATTTT	CASQGPGGDTQYF
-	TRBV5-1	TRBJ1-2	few	TGCGCCAGCAGCTTGGCTGGGGGCAAGGATGGCTACACCTTC	CASSLAGGKDGYTF
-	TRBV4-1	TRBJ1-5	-	TGCGCCAGCAGCCAAGATTGGCGGAGCAATCAGCCCCAGCATTTT	CASSQDWRSNQPQHF
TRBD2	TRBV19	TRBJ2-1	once	TGTGCCAGTAGTATACGGGGCGGGAGCTTAGATGAGCAGTTCTTC	CASSIRGGSLDEQFF
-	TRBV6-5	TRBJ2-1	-	TGTGCCAGCAGGTCTAGCAAGAATGAGCAGTTCTTC	CASRSSKNEQFF
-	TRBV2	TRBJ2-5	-	TGTGCCAGCAGTGAACGGTCTTTGGGCCCTGGAGAGACCCAGTACTTC	CASSERSLGPGETQYF
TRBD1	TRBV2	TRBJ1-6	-	TGTGCCAGCAGCCAATCCCAGGGGGATAATTCACCCCTCCACTTT	CASSQSQGDNSPLHF
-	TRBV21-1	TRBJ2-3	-	TGTGCCAGCAGCAAAGCACTACCAGCGGGGGGGGACACAGATACGCAGTATTTT	CASSKALPAGGDTDTQYF
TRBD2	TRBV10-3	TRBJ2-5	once	TGTGCCATCAGTGAGTCGAAGGGTAGCGGGGTGGAGACCCAGTACTTC	CAISESKGSGVETQYF
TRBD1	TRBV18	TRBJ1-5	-	TGTGCCAGCTCACCTCCCGGGACAGGGTCCGTCTTACGGGGTCAGCCCCAGCATTTT	CASSPPGTGSVLRGQPQHF
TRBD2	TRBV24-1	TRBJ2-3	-	TGTGCCACCAGTGATAGGAGCGGGGCGAGCACAGATACGCAGTATTTT	CATSDRSGASTDTQYF
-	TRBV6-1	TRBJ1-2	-	TGTGCCAGCAGTGAACAGTGGAGGAAAGACTATGGCTACACCTTC	CASSEQWRKDYGYTF
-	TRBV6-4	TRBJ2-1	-	TGTGCCAGCAGCCCACAGGGGGGGAGCTCCTACAATGAGCAGTTCTTC	CASSPQGGSSYNEQFF
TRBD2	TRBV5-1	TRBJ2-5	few	TGCGCCAGCAGAGGGACTAGCAGCCAAGAGACCCAGTACTTC	CASRGTSSQETQYF
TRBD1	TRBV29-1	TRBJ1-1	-	TGCAGCGTTGTTGCAGGACAGGGAACTGAAGCTTTCTTT	CSVVAGQGTEAFF
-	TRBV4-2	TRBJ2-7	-	TGTGCCAGCAGCCGCCCCCAACAGGGACCCTACGAGCAGTACTTC	CASSRPQQGPYEQYF
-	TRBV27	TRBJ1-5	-	TGTGCCAGCAGTTTGAAATTTGTGGCGGGGCGAAATAGCAATCAGCCCCAGCATTTT	CASSLKFVAGRNSNQPQHF
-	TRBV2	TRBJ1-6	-	TGTGCCAGCAGTGAAAACTTTCGTAGGTCGGGTAATTCACCCCTCCACTTT	CASSENFRRSGNSPLHF
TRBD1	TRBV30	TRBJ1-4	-	TGTGCCTGGAGTGGACAGGGGGCAGATGAAAAACTGTTTTTT	CAWSGQGADEKLFF
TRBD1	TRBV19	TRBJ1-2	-	TGTGCCAGTAGTATAAGGAAGGGGGCGTCTAACTATGGCTACACCTTC	CASSIRKGASNYGYTF
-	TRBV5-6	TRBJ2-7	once	TGTGCCAGCAACGACTTGGGGCTCGGTCCCTACGAGCAGTACTTC	CASNDLGLGPYEQYF
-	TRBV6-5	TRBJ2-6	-	TGTGCCACCTGGACGGGGAACACGGCCAACGTCCTGACTTTC	CATWTGNTANVLTF
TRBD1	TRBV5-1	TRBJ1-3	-	TGCGCCAGCAGCTCTGGAATAGGGACAGTCTCTGGAAACACCATATATTTT	CASSSGIGTVSGNTIYF
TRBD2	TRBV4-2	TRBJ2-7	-	TGTGCCAGCAGCCAAGGGGCGGGAGCGCACTACGAGCAGTACTTC	CASSQGAGAHYEQYF
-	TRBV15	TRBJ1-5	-	TGTGCCACCAGCAGAGATATCGAGTCGCGGCAGCCCCAGCATTTT	CATSRDIESRQPQHF
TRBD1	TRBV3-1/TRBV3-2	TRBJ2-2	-	TGTGCCAGCAGCCGAAATACAGGGGAAACCGGGGAGCTGTTTTTT	CASSRNTGETGELFF
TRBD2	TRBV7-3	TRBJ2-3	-	TGTGCCAGCAGCGCCGGACTAGCGGGGGGGCTAGGAGATACGCAGTATTTT	CASSAGLAGGLGDTQYF
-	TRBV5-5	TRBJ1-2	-	TGTGCCAGCAGCTTGGAACAGACCTATGGCTACACCTTC	CASSLEQTYGYTF
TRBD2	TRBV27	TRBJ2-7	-	TGTGCCAGCAGTTCTAGCGGGGACGAGCAGTACTTC	CASSSSGDEQYF
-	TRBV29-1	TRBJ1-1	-	TGCAGCGTTGAAGATCTGAGGGCTTCGAACACTGAAGCTTTCTTT	CSVEDLRASNTEAFF
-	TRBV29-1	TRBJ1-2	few	TGCAGCGTTGGGGGCAGCTTTAACTATGGCTACACCTTC	CSVGGSFNYGYTF
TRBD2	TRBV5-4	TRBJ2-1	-	TGTGCCAGCAGCTCGGGGACTAGCGGGACGTACAATGAGCAGTTCTTC	CASSSGTSGTYNEQFF
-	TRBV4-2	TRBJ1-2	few	TGTGCCAGCAGCCAAGGGGGGCAGTTTAATGGCTACACCTTC	CASSQGGQFNGYTF
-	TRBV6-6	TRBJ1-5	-	TGTGCCAGCAGTCCAAACAATCAGCCCCAGCATTTT	CASSPNNQPQHF
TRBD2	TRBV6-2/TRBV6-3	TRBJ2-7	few	TGTGCCAGCAGCCTTCGAACTAGCGGGCCCTCCTACGAGCAGTACTTC	CASSLRTSGPSYEQYF
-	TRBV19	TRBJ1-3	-	TGTGCCAGTAGTATTGAAGACAGACGGTCTGGAAACACCATATATTTT	CASSIEDRRSGNTIYF
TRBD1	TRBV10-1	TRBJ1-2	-	TGCGCCAGCAGTGAGCAAGGCGGGGACAGGGTCCATGGCTACACCTTC	CASSEQGGDRVHGYTF
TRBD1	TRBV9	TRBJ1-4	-	TGTGCCAGCAGCGCTGCGACAGGGCCAAATGAAAAACTGTTTTTT	CASSAATGPNEKLFF
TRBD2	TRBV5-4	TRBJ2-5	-	TGTGCCAGCAGCTCAGCGGGAGAAGAGACCCAGTACTTC	CASSSAGEETQYF
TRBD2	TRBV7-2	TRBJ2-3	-	TGTGCCAGCAGCTCCGGACTAGCGGGGGGCACAGATACGCAGTATTTT	CASSSGLAGGTDTQYF
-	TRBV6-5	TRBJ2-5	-	TGTGCCAGCCCTCCGACACACCAAGAGACCCAGTACTTC	CASPPTHQETQYF
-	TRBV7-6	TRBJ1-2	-	TGTGCCAGCAGCCCCTCCGAGCGGTACAACTATGGCTACACCTTC	CASSPSERYNYGYTF
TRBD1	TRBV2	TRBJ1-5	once	TGTGCCAGCAGGAGCCGGGACAGTATGGTGCAGCCCCAGCATTTT	CASRSRDSMVQPQHF
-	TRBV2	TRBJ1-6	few	TGTGCCAGCAGTTCGACAGGTTTAGGTTCACCCCTCCACTTT	CASSSTGLGSPLHF
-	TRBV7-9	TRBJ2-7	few	TGTGCCAGCAGCCCCAGACTAAGCGGTGACTCCTACGAGCAGTACTTC	CASSPRLSGDSYEQYF
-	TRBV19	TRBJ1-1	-	TGTGCCAGTAGTATAGCAGGGAAGAACACTGAAGCTTTCTTT	CASSIAGKNTEAFF
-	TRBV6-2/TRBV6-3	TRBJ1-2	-	TGTGCCAGCAGTTCAAGTAATCCGGGGATCTATGGCTACACCTTC	CASSSSNPGIYGYTF
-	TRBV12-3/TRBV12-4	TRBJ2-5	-	TGTGCCAGCAGTCCTTCCTTTGAGACCCAGTACTTC	CASSPSFETQYF
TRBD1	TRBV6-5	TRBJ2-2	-	TGTGCCAGCAGTTACGGAGGACAGGGGGCATCGGGGGAGCTGTTTTTT	CASSYGGQGASGELFF
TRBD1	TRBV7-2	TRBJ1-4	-	TGTGCCAGCAGCTTAGATTTTAGGACAGGGGCAACAACTAATGAAAAACTGTTTTTT	CASSLDFRTGATTNEKLFF
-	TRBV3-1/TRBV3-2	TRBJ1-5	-	TGTGCCAGCAGCCAAGAAGGGGGTATCAATCAGCCCCAGCATTTT	CASSQEGGINQPQHF
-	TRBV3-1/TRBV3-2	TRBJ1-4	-	TGTGCCAGCAGCCGGAGCAATAATGAAAAACTGTTTTTT	CASSRSNNEKLFF
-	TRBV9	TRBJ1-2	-	TGTGCCAGCGACAGCTTAAACTATGGCTACACCTTC	CASDSLNYGYTF
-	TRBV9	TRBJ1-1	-	TGTGCCAGCAGCGTAGAGGGACATGGTGAAGCTTTCTTT	CASSVEGHGEAFF
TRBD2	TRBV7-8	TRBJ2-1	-	TGTGCCAGCAGCAGACTAGCGGCCACCAATGAGCAGTTCTTC	CASSRLAATNEQFF
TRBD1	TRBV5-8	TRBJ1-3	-	TGTGCCAGCAGAACAGGGGCTGGAAACACCATATATTTT	CASRTGAGNTIYF